This entry features one T cell receptor beta chain sequence. Its antigen is still unknown. These data belong to a study of T cell responses to AZD1222 COVID-19 vaccine. Data came from immunoSEQ multiplex PCR; TCRdb stores just in-frame clones and leaves some out. In the table there are about 100,000 clones, about 89% of which are singletons. Germline V CDR1 and CDR2: LNHDA, SQIVND (reference sequence). V was shortened by 4 bases and J by 3 bases, with 12 bases between the two germline ends. The CDR3 extends over 15 amino acids. General observations from the study: Nearly half of unique spike-specific TCRs reportedly avoided B.1.351 and B.1.1.7 mutated regions. No day 14 peak samples; only post-peak repertoires were characterized. Seropositive AZD1222 recipients at baseline numbered only 6 or 7.

The sample consisted of peripheral blood, taken 28 days after the second AZD1222 dose. The chain employs TRBV19 and TRBJ1-4; D call uncertain. This clonotype originated in an adult who received the AZD1222 COVID-19 vaccine. CDR3 nucleotide sequence: TGTGCCAGTAGTAGGGCTGACACGTCTAATGAAAAACTGTTTTTT. This codes for CASSRADTSNEKLFF.